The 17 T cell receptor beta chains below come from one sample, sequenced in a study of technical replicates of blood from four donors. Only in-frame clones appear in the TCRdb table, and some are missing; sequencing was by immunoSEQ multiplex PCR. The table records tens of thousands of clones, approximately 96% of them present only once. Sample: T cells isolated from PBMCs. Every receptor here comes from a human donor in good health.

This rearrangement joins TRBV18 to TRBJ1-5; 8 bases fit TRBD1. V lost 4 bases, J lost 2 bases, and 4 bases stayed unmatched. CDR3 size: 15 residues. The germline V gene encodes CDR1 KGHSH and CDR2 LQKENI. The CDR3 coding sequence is TGTGCCAGCTCACAGACAGGGGTGCGCAATCAGCCCCAGCATTTT. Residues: CASSQTGVRNQPQHF.

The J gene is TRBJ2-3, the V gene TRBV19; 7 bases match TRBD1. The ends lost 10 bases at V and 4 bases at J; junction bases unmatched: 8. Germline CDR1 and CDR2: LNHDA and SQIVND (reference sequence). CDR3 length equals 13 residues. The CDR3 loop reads CATGTVESDTQYF. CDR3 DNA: TGTGCCACCGGGACAGTTGAATCAGATACGCAGTATTTT.

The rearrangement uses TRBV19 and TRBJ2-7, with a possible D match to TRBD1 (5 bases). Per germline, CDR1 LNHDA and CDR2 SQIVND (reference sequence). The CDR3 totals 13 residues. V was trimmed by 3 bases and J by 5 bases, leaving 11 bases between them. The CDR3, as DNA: TGTGCCAGTAGTATCACTACAGGAAACGAGCAGTACTTC. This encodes CASSITTGNEQYF. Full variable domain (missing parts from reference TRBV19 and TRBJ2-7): DGGITQSPKYLFRKEGQNVTLSCEQNLNHDAMYWYRQDPGQGLRLIYYSQIVNDFQKGDIAEGYSVSREKKESFPLTVTSAQKNPTAFYLCASSITTGNEQYFGPGTRLTVT.

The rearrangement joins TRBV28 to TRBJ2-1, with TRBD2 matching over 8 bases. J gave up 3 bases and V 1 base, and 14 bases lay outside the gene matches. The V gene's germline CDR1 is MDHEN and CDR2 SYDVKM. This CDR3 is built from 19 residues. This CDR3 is CASSLYTPGLGAIYNEQFF. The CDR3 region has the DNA TGTGCCAGCAGTTTATACACCCCGGGACTAGGGGCGATCTACAATGAGCAGTTCTTC.

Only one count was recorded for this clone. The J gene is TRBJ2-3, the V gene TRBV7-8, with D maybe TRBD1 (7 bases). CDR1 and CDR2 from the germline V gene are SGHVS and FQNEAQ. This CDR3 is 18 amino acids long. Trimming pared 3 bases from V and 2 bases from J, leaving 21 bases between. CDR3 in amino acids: CASSLIQGRSVDTDTQYF. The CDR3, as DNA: TGTGCCAGCAGCTTGATACAGGGGAGGAGTGTAGACACAGATACGCAGTATTTT.

The CDR3 reads CASSPLGSSNQPQHF. The CDR3 DNA reads TGTGCCAGCAGTCCTCTTGGTAGTAGCAATCAGCCCCAGCATTTT. The J gene is TRBJ1-5, the V gene TRBV6-5, with D unresolved. The CDR3 contains 15 residues. V was cut by 5 bases and J by 0 bases, with 11 bases left in between. Germline V gene lookup returns CDR1 MNHEY and CDR2 SVGAGI.

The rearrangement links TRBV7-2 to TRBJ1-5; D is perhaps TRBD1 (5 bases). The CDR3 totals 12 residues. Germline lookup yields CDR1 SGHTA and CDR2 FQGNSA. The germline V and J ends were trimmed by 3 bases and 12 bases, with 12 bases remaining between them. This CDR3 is CASSFLGGLQHF. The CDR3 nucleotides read TGTGCCAGCAGCTTTTTGGGGGGTCTCCAGCATTTT. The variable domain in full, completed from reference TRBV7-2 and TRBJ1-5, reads GAGVSQSPSNKVTEKGKDVELRCDPISGHTALYWYRQSLGQGLEFLIYFQGNSAPDKSGLPSDRFSAERTGGSVSTLTIQRTQQEDSAVYLCASSFLGGLQHFGDGTRLSIL.

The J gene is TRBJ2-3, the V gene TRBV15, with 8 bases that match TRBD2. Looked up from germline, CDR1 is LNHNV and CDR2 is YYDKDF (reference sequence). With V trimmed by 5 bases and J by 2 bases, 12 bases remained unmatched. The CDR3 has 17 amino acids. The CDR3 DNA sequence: TGTGCCACCAGCGGCTTCGCTAGCGGGCACCCCACAGATACGCAGTATTTT. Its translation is CATSGFASGHPTDTQYF.

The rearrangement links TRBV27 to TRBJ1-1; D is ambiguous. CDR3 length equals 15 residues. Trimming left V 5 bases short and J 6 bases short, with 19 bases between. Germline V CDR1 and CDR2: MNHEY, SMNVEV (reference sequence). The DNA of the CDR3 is TGTGCCAGCAGTCCAAAGACGGCAGCGATACCTGAAGCTTTCTTT. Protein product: CASSPKTAAIPEAFF.

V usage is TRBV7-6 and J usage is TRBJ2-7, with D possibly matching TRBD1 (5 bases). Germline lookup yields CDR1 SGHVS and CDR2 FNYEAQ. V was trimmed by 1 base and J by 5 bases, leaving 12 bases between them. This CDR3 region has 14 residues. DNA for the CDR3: TGTGCCAGCAGCTTAGTAGGTAGGGGCGACGAGCAGTACTTC. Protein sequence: CASSLVGRGDEQYF.

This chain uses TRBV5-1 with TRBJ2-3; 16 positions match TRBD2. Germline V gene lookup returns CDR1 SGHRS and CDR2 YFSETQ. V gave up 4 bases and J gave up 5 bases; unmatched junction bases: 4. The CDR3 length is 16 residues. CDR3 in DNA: TGCGCCAGCAGCCCCGGGACTAGCGGGAGGGGAGATACGCAGTATTTT. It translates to CASSPGTSGRGDTQYF.

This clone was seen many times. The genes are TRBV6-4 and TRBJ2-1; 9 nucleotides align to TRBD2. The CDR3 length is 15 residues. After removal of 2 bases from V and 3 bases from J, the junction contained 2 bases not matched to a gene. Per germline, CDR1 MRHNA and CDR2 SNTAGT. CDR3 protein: CASSDNSGSYNEQFF. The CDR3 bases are TGTGCCAGCAGTGACAATAGCGGGAGCTACAATGAGCAGTTCTTC.

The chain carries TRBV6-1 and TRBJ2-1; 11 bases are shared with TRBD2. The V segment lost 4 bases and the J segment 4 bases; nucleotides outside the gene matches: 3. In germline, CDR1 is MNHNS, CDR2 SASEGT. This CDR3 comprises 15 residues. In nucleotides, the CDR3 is TGTGCCAGCAGTGGGGGACTAGCGGAGTACAATGAGCAGTTCTTC. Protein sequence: CASSGGLAEYNEQFF.

The DNA of the CDR3 is TGCAGCGTGGAACTAGCGGGAGTTTTTTACGAGCAGTACTTC. Its translation is CSVELAGVFYEQYF. The V gene is TRBV29-1, the J gene TRBJ2-7; the match to TRBD2 covers 11 bases. Germline V gives CDR1 SQVTM, CDR2 ANQGSEA. The CDR3 has 14 amino acids. V was clipped by 6 bases and J by 4 bases; unmatched bases: 8.

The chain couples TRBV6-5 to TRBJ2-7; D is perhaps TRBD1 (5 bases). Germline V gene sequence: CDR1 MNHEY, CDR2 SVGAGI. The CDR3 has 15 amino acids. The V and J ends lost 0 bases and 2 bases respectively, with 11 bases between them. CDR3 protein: CASSYSEDRPYEQYF. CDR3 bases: TGTGCCAGCAGTTACTCAGAAGACAGACCCTACGAGCAGTACTTC.

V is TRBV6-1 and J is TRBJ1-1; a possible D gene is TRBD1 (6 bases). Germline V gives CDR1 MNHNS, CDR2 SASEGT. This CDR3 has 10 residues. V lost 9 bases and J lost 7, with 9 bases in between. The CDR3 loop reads CASKGVEAFF. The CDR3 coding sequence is TGTGCCAGTAAGGGGGTTGAAGCTTTCTTT.

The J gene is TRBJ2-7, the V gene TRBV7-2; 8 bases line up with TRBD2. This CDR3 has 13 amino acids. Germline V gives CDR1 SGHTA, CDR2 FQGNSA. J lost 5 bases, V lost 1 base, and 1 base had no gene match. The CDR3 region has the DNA TGTGCCAGCAGCTTAGAGGGACTAGACGAGCAGTACTTC. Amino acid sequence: CASSLEGLDEQYF.